The entry that follows covers one T cell receptor (beta chain) sequence. The target antigen is unknown. Germline V gives CDR1 LNHDA, CDR2 SQIVND (reference sequence). The CDR3 covers 16 residues. V lost 6 bases and J lost 0; bases outside the gene matches: 9. The data were obtained in a study of sequential checkpoint blockade in melanoma. On the study more broadly: About 89 pretreatment tumor DNA samples were TCRβ immunosequenced. Over 20 patients had matched tumor biopsies before treatment and at week 13 after nivolumab or ipilimumab alone.

Findings of the study overall: For nivolumab-first patients, baseline tumor clonality was associated with response.

The method was immunoSEQ multiplex PCR; TCRdb's version includes in-frame clones alone and lacks a portion of them. In the table there are 6,500 to 8,000 clones, about 25% of which are singletons. Treatment of the sample: randomized to nivolumab then ipilimumab (arm A) or the reverse (arm B). None of the patients previously received DNA-damaging chemotherapy. The input for sequencing was tumor tissue (inferred from file names), taken from a patient given nivolumab and ipilimumab in sequence. This rearrangement joins TRBV19 to TRBJ2-7, with TRBD2 identical over 9 bases. This clonotype was obtained from a human donor with melanoma. CDR3 bases: TGTGCCAGTAGGGATAGCGGGGGCATAAGCTCCTACGAGCAGTACTTC. This codes for CASRDSGGISSYEQYF.